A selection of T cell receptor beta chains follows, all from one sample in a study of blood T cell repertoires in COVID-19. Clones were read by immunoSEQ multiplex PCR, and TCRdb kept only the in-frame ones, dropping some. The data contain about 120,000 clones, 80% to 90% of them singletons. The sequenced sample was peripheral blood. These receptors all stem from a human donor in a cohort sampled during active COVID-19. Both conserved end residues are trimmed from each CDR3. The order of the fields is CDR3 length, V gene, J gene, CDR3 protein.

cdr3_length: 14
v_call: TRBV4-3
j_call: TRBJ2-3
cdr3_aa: ASSPTGDRDTDTQY

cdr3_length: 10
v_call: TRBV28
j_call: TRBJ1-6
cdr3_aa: ASRDRNSPLH

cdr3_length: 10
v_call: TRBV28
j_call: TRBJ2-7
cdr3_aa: ASSKTAYEQY

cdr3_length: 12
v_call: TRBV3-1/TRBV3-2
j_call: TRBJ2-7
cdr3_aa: ASRMGQSSYEQY

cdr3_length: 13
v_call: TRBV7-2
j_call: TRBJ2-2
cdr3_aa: ASSVSGAITGELF

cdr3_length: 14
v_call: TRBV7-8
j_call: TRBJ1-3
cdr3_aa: ASSNQQGDSGNTIY

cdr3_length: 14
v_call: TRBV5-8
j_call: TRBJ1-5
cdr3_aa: ASSLEGTGPNQPQH

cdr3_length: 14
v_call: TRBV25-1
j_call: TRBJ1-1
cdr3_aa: ASTPPWGGKSTEAF

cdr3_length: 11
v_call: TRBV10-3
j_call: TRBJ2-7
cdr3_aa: AIRDRGQYEQY

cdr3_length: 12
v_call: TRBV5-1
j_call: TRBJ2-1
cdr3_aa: ASSSGTGTNEQF

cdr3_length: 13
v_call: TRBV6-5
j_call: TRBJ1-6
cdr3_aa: ASSYSGRGARPLH

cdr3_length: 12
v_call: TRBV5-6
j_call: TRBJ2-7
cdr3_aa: ASSGRDRGYEQY

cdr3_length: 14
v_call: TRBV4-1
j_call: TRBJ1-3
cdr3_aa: ASSETGAIAGNTIY

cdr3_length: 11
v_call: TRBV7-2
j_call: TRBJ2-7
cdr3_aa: ASSPSSLLEQY

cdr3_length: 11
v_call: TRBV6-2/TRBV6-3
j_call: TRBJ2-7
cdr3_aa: ASSYKQGYEQY

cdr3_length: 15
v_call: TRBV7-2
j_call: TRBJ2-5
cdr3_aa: ASSLVVGTSGGETQY

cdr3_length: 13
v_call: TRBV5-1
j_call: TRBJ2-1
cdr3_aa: ASSLDQGPRNEQF

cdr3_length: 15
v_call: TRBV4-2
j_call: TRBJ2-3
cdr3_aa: ASSQDTRGGSTDTQY

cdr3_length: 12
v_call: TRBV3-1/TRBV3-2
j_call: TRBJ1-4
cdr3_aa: ASSQVGGAEKLF

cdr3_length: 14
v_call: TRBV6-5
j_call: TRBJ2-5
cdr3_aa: ASSYAGTSGGETQY

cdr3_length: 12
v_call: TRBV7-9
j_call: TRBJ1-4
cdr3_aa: ASSLALPGEKLF

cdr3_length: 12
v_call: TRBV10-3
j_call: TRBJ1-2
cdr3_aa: AISEGAGGSGYT

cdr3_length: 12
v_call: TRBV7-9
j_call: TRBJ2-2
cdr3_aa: ASSPGQFTGELF

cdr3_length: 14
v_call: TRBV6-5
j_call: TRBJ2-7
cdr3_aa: ASSYSRDRGFYEQY

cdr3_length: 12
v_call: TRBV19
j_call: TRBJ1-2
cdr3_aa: ASSRGSVNYGYT

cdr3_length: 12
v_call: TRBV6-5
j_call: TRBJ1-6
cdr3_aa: ASSYDRGGSPLH

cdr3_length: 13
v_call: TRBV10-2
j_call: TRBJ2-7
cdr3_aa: ASSDPQGKTYEQY

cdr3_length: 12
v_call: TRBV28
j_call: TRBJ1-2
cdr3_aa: ASSPGTGNYGYT

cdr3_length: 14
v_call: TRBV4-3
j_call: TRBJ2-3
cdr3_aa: ASSQDHRVFADTQY

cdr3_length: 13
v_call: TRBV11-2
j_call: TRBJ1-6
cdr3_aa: ASSFFTGRNSPLH

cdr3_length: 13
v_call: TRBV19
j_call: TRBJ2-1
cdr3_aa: ASSQGGVSYNEQF

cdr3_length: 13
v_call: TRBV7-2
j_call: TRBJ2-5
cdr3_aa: ASSPLGQGKETQY

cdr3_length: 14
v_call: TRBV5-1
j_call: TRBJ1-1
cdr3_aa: ASSLGPPGSNTEAF

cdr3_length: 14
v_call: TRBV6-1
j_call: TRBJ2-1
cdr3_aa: ASSEAAGSAIYEQF

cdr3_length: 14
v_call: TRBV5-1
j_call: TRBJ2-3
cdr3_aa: ASSFGGGLRTDTQY

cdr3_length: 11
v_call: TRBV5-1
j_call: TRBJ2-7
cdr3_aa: ASSRQDPHEQY

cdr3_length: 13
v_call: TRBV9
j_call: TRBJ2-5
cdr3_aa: ASSPRGQGGETQY

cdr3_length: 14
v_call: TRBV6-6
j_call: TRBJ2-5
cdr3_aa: ASRTGTSGWQETQY

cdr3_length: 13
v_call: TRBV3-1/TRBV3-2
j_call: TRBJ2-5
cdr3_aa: ASTPPDSLQETQY

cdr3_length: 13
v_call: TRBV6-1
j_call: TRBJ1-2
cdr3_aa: ASSDRQGNNYGYT

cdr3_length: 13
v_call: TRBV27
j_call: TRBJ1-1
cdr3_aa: ASRLSGTGPTEAF

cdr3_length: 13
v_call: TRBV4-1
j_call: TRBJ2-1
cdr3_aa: ASSQGRAAFIEQF

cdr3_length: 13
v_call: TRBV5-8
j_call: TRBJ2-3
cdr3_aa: ASSRLAGGTDTQY

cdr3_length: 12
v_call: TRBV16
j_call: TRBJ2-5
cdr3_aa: ASETGQGGETQY

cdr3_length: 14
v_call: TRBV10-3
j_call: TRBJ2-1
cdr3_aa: AISAGGPYSYNEQF

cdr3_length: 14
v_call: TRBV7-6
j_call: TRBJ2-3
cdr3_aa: ASSLVVAGATDTQY

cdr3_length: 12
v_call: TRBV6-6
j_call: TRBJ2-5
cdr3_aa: ASSYPTDRGTQY

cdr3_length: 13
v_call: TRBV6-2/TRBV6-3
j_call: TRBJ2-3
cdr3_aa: ASSPWASGTDTQY

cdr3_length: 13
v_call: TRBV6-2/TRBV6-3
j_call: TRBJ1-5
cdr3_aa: ASSWGTGGEQPQH

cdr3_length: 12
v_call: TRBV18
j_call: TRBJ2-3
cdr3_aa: ASSPPAPPDTQY

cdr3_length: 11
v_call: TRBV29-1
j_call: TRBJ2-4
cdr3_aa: SVEDQDGNIQY

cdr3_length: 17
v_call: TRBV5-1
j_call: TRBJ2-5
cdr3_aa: ASAKGTSGVPNRQETQY

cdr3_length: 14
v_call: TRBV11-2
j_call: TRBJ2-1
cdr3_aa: ASSRLQQGGGNEQF

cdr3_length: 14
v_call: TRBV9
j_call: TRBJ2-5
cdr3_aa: ASSVDPAGGLETQY

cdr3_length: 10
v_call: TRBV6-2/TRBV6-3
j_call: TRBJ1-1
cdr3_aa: ASSLLQGTAF

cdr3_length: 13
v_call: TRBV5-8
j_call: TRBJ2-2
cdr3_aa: ASSLLRRGTGELF

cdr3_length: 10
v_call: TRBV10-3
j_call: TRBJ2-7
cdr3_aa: AISGRGDEQY

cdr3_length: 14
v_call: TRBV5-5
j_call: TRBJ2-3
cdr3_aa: ASRRSTGGLTDTQY

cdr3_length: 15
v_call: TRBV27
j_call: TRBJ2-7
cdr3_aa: ASSLLGQGELSYEQY